This T cell receptor beta chain was obtained from a study of response to subunit inactivated influenza vaccine. Study-wide points: Authors suggested each seasonal flu vaccination may recruit only limited numbers of new T cells.

TCRdb re-called the RT-PCR reads through MiXCR, storing one row per CDR3 protein. The repertoire includes 400,000 to 550,000 distinct CDR3 sequences, about 25% of them detected once, and 1.9% sits in the top ten. Note on this clonotype: Antigen specificity is unknown.

The CDR3 loop spans 15 amino acids. V was cut by 0 bases and J by 2 bases, with 9 bases left in between. The germline V gene encodes CDR1 KGHSH and CDR2 LQKENI. This clonotype was obtained from a man aged 50 to 59 who received an inactivated influenza vaccine. Sequencing was performed on CD4+ T cells sorted from PBMCs, taken about 5 days after vaccination. The chain couples TRBV18 to TRBJ2-3; D may be TRBD1 (6 bases). The CDR3 nucleotides read TGTGCCAGCTCACCACCGGGACAAGTCACAGATACGCAGTATTTT. Translated, it gives CASSPPGQVTDTQYF.